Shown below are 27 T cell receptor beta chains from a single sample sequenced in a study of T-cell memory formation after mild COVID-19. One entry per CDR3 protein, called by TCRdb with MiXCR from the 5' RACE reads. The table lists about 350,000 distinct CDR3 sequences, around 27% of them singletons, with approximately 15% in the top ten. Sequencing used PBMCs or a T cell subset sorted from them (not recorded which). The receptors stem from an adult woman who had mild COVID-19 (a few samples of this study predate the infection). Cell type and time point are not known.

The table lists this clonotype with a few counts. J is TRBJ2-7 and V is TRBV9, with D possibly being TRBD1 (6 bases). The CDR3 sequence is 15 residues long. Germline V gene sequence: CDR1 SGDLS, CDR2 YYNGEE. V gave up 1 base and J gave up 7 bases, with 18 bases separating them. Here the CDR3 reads CASSVTGNNPGEQYF. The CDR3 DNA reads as TGTGCCAGCAGCGTAACAGGGAACAACCCGGGGGAGCAGTACTTC.

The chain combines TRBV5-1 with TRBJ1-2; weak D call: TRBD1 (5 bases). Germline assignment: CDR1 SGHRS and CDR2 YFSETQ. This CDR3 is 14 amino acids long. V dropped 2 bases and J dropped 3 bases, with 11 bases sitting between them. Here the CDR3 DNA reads TGCGCCAGCAGCTTCACGGGAGGGGACTATGGCTACACCTTC. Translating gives CASSFTGGDYGYTF.

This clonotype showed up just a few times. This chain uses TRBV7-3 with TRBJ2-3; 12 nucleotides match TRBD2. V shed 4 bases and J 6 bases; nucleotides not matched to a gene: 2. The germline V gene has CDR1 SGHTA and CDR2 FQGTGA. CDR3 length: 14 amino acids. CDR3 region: CASSSSGGGDTQYF. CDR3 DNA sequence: TGTGCCAGCAGCTCTAGCGGGGGGGGCGATACGCAGTATTTT.

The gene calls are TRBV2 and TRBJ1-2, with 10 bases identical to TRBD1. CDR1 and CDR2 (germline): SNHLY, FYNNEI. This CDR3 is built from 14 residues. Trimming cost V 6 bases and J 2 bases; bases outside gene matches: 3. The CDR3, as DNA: TGTGCCAGCAGATGGACAGGGGGGAACTATGGCTACACCTTC. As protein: CASRWTGGNYGYTF. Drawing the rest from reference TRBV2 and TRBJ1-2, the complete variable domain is EPEVTQTPSHQVTQMGQEVILRCVPISNHLYFYWYRQILGQKVEFLVSFYNNEISEKSEIFDDQFSVERPDGSNFTLKIRSTKLEDSAMYFCASRWTGGNYGYTFGSGTRLTVV.

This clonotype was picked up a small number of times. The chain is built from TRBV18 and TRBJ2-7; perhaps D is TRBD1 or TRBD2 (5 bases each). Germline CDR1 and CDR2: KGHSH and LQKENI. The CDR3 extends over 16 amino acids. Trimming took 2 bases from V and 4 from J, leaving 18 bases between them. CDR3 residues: CASSPLPVGVRYEQYF. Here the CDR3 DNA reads TGTGCCAGCTCACCATTACCTGTGGGGGTGAGATACGAGCAGTACTTC.

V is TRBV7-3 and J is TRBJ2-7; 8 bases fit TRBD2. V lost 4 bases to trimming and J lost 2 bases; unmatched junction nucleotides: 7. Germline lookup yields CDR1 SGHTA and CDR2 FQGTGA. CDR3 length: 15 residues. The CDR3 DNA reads TGTGCCAGCAGCTCTCGGGAGGGTCTAGCCTACGAGCAGTACTTC. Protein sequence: CASSSREGLAYEQYF.

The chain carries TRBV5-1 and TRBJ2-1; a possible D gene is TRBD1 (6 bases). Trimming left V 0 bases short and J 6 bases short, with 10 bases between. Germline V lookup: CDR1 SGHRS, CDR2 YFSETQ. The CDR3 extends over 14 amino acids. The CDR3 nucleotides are TGCGCCAGCAGCTTGGGAGTAGGGGGCAATGAGCAGTTCTTC. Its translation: CASSLGVGGNEQFF.

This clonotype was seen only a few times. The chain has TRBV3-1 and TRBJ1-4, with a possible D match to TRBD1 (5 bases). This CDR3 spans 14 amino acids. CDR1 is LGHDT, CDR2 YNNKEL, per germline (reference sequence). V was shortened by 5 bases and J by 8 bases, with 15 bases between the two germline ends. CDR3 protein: CASSAGPGGEKLFF. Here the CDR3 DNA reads TGTGCCAGCAGCGCGGGACCGGGGGGGGAAAAACTGTTTTTT.

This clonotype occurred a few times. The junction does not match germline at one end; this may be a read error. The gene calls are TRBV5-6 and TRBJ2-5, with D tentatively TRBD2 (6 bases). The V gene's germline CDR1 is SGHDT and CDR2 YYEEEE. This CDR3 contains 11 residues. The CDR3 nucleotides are TGTGCCAGCAGCTCCAACCGGGACTTACTCTTC. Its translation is CASSSNRDLLF. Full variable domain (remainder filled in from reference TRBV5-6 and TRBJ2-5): DAGVTQSPTHLIKTRGQQVTLRCSPKSGHDTVSWYQQALGQGPQFIFQYYEEEERQRGNFPDRFSGHQFPNYSSELNVNALLLGDSALYLCASSSNRDLLFGPGTRLLVL.

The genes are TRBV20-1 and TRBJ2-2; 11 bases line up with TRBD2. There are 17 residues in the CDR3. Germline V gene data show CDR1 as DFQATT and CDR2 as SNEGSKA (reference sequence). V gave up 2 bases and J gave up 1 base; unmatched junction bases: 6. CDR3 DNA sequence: TGCAGTGCTAGACCGACTAGCGGGGTGATGAACACCGGGGAGCTGTTTTTT. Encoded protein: CSARPTSGVMNTGELFF.

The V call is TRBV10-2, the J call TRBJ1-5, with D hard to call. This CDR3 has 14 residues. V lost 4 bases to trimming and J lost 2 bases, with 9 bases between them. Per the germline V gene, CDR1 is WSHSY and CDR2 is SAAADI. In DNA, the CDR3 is TGCGCCAGCAGTGCCATAGGAGGCAATCAGCCCCAGCATTTT. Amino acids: CASSAIGGNQPQHF.

DNA of the CDR3: TGTGCCAGCAGGGAAATCAGGCCCACCGGGGAGCTGTTTTTT. It specifies CASREIRPTGELFF. The chain employs TRBV7-9 and TRBJ2-2; no clear D. Deletions cut 6 bases from V and 4 bases from J, with 12 bases between. Germline assignment: CDR1 SEHNR and CDR2 FQNEAQ (reference sequence). The CDR3 contains 14 residues.

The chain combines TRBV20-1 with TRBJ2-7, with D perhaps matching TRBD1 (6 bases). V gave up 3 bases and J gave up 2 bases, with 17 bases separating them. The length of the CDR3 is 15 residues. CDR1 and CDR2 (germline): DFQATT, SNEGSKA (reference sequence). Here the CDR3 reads CSARGAGARTYEQYF. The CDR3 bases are TGCAGTGCTAGGGGGGCAGGGGCGAGGACCTACGAGCAGTACTTC.

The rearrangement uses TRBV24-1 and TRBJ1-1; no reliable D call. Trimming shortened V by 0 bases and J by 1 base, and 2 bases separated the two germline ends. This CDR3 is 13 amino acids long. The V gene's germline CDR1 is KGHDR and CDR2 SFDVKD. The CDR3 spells CATSDLWNTEAFF. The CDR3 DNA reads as TGTGCCACCAGTGATTTGTGGAACACTGAAGCTTTCTTT.

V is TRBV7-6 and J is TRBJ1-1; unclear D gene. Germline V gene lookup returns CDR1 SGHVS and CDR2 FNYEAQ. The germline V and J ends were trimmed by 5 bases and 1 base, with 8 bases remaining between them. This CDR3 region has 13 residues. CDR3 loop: CASSRDENTEAFF. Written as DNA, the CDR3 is TGTGCCAGCAGCAGAGACGAGAACACTGAAGCTTTCTTT.

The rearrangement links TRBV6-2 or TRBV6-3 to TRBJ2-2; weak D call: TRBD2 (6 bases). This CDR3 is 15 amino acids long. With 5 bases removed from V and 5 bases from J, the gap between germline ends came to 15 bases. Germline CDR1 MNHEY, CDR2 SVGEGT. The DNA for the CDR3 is TGTGCCAGCAGTCCCCGGGAGAGGATTACCGGGGAGCTGTTTTTT. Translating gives CASSPRERITGELFF.

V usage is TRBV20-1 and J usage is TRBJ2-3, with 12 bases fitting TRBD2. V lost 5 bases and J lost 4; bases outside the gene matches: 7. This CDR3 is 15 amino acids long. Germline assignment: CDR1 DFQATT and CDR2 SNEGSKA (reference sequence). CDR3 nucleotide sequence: TGCAGTGCTCCGTGGACTAGCGGGGAGCCAGATACGCAGTATTTT. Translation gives CSAPWTSGEPDTQYF.

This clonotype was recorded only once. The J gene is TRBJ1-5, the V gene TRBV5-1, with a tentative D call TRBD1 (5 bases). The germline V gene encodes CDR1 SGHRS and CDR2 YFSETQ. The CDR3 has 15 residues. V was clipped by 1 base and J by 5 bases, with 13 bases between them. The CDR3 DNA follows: TGCGCCAGCAGCTTGTCTGGGGCGGGTGATCAGCCCCAGCATTTT. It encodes CASSLSGAGDQPQHF.

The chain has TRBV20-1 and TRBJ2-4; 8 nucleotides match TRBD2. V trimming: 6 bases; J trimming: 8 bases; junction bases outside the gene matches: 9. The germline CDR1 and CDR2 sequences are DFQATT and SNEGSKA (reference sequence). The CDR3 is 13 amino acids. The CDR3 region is CSAPVAGRDIQYF. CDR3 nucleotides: TGCAGTGCCCCCGTAGCGGGAAGGGACATTCAGTACTTC.

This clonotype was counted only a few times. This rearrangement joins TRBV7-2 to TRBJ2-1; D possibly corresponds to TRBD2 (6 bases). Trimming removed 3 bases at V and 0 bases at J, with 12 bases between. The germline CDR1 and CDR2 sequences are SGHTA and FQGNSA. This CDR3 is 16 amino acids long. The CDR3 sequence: CASSLEGSVSYNEQFF. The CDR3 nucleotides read TGTGCCAGCAGCTTGGAGGGGAGCGTCTCCTACAATGAGCAGTTCTTC.

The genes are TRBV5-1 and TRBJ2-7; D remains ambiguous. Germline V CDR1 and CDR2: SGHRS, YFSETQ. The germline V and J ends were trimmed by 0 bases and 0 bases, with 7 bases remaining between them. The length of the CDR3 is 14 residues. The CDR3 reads CASSLGTFSYEQYF. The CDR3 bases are TGCGCCAGCAGCTTGGGCACGTTCTCCTACGAGCAGTACTTC. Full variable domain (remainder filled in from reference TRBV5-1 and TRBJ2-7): KAGVTQTPRYLIKTRGQQVTLSCSPISGHRSVSWYQQTPGQGLQFLFEYFSETQRNKGNFPGRFSGRQFSNSRSEMNVSTLELGDSALYLCASSLGTFSYEQYFGPGTRLTVT.

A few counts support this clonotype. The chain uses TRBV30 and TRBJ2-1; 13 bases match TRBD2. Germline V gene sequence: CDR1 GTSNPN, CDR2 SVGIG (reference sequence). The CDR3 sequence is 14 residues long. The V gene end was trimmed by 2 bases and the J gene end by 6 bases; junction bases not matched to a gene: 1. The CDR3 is CAWSWTSGGNEQFF. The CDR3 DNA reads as TGTGCCTGGAGTTGGACTAGCGGGGGCAATGAGCAGTTCTTC.

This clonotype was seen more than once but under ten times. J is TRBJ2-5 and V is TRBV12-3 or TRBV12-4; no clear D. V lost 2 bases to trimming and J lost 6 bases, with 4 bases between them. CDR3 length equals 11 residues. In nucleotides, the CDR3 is TGTGCCAGCAGTTTAAGTCAGACCCAGTACTTC. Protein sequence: CASSLSQTQYF.

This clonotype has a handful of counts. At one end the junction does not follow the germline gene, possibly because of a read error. CDR3 DNA: TGTGCTAGCAGCCCTTTATCTGTAGGGAACAGCAATCAGCCCCAGCATTTT. Encoded protein: CASSPLSVGNSNQPQHF. V gene TRBV7-7 combines with J gene TRBJ1-5; D is ambiguous. Germline V gene data show CDR1 as SSHAT and CDR2 as FNYEAQ (reference sequence). The CDR3 has 17 amino acids.

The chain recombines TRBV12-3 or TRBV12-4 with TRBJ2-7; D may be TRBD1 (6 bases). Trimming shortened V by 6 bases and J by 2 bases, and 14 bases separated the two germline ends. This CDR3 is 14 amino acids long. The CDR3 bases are TGTGCCAGCAGGTCGGGACAAGGCGCCTACGAGCAGTACTTC. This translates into CASRSGQGAYEQYF.

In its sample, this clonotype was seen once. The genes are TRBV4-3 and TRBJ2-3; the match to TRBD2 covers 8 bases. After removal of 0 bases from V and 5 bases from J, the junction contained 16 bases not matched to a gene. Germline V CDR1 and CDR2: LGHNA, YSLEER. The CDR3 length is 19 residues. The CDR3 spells CASSQEEQLSGSLEDTQYF. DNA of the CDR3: TGCGCCAGCAGCCAAGAGGAACAGCTAAGCGGGAGCTTAGAAGATACGCAGTATTTT.

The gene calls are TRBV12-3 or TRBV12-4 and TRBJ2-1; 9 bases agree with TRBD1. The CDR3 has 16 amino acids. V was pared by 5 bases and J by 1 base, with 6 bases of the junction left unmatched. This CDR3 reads CASSRTGVGSYNEQFF. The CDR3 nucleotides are TGTGCCAGCAGTCGGACAGGGGTGGGGTCCTACAATGAGCAGTTCTTC.